This TCR beta chain was observed in a study of cytotoxic CD8 clonotypes in ibrutinib-treated CLL (dated by TCRdb to about 2021). Background for the entire study: The cohort was composed of ten to eleven relapsed/refractory and about 15 treatment-naive patients; IGHV unmutated status was identified in 17 to 18 patients. Response samples were obtained after a median of roughly 13 months of treatment, with a range of about 6 to 36 months. Partial responses were observed in about 25 patients and complete responses in 2; after a median follow-up of 68 months, remission was maintained in 15 or so patients and progression was observed in approximately 12. Cryopreserved peripheral blood mononuclear cells were collected before treatment, at response, and at either disease progression or sustained remission. Longitudinal samples were obtainable from about 30% of the 86 participants in the trial. On average, each sample yielded 255,043 productive templates and about 100,000 productive rearrangements. All remission and progressive disease samples were collected while patients were still receiving ibrutinib. Study-wide findings and limitations: Baseline clonality was found to be higher than that of age-matched healthy donors and was strongly correlated with circulating CD8+ T-cell counts. Sustained-remission and progressing patients did not have matched sampling times, and lymph node repertoires were not examined. Public clonotypes were rare and either shrank or stayed stable during treatment, and the rise in clonality at ibrutinib response reflected expansion of private clonotypes. At ibrutinib response clonality went up, during sustained remission it held steady, and at progression it dropped back toward baseline.

This clone was counted a single time. There is no known antigen for this receptor. Nothing much larger sits one base from this clone, and base qualities are not available. The sample's time point label, in plain terms: 12 to 13 months on ibrutinib. For TCR beta library preparation, approximately 2.2 micrograms of genomic DNA were isolated from cryopreserved PBMCs. High-throughput TCR beta sequencing was performed on longitudinal blood samples from CLL patients receiving ibrutinib monotherapy. The patients were enrolled in a single-center, open-label phase 2 trial of ibrutinib monotherapy. The goal of deep resolution MiSeq sequencing was a depth between 1 in 1 million and 1 in 200,000 T cells, and coverage averaged 10x per clonotype. The immunoSEQ hsTCRB Kit was used to generate TCR beta libraries. The source study handled its data this way. Data were analyzed with ImmunoSEQ Data Assistant and ImmunoSEQ Analyzer, with V, D and J genes assigned per IMGT definitions. Clonality, with values ranging from 0 to 1, was calculated as one minus the normalized Shannon entropy of productive rearrangement frequencies. Only overrepresented clonotypes making up at least 0.05% of each patient's repertoire were included in the public clonotype analysis. About 13 age-matched healthy donor repertoires from immuneACCESS were used as controls for clonality. Sourced from immuneACCESS, this table was stored by TCRdb with only in-frame sequences that have V and J called. A share of the clones is absent; for the studies checked, an unresolved V gene accounts for under half, and the remainder has no known explanation. The D gene and trimming were derived from the DNA, and the V and J assignments and clone size from that table. This sample lists about 130,000 clones; 79% were detected once. The ten biggest clones cover about 13% of the sample.

Deletion took 0 bases off V and 8 bases off J, with a span of 11 bases between the germline ends. CDR1 and CDR2 were assigned from the germline V gene as ENHRY and SYGVKD. Taken from cysteine to phenylalanine, the CDR3 has 14 residues. Only the CDR3 part of the read is kept: 42 bases, read in frame from the first base. Rearrangement joined TRBV10-3 to TRBJ2-4, with no D gene named confidently. This receptor was taken from a human donor with chronic lymphocytic leukemia. The sample was PBMCs, taken after 12 months of ibrutinib treatment. The DNA is as follows: TGTGCCATCAGTGAGTCTATGGTAGAGGACATTCAGTACTTC. This codes for CAISESMVEDIQYF.